This TCR beta chain is from a study of cytomegalovirus exposure and HLA in healthy donors. Study-wide background: Within the Caucasian-associated ancestry cluster were roughly 82% of the roughly 380 genotyped donors. Overall study results and limits: A reported reduction in N-insertions relative to the approximately 600-donor mean was seen in an Asian-associated ancestry cluster in a later analysis. Later on, an analysis tied about 17,000 TCR beta sequences to HLA alleles at 0.05 false discovery rate. It was reportedly the case that the classifier diagnosed cytomegalovirus status with high specificity and sensitivity.

V shed 4 bases and J shed 7 bases, with 18 bases lying between them. Germline CDR1 SGDLS, CDR2 YYNGEE. The CDR3 runs 14 residues. This PCR relied on a set of 60 Vbeta primers and 13 Jbeta primers. Clones were sequenced by immunoSEQ multiplex PCR, and TCRdb holds only the in-frame ones, with some missing. This sample yields roughly 150,000 clones, of which roughly four fifths are seen a single time; about 3.7% belongs to the top ten. Remarks on this clone: Antigen: not known.

The sequence derives from a male donor in good health and CMV-seronegative. Sequenced material: PBMCs. The V gene is TRBV9, the J gene TRBJ2-7, with D maybe TRBD2 (6 bases). In DNA, the CDR3 is TGTGCCAGCAGCACTCACGGGACTGCGAGGGAGCAGTACTTC. It is translated as CASSTHGTAREQYF. Based on the CDR3 plus reference TRBV9 and TRBJ2-7, the full variable domain is DSGVTQTPKHLITATGQRVTLRCSPRSGDLSVYWYQQSLDQGLQFLIQYYNGEERAKGNILERFSAQQFPDLHSELNLSSLELGDSALYFCASSTHGTAREQYFGPGTRLTVT.